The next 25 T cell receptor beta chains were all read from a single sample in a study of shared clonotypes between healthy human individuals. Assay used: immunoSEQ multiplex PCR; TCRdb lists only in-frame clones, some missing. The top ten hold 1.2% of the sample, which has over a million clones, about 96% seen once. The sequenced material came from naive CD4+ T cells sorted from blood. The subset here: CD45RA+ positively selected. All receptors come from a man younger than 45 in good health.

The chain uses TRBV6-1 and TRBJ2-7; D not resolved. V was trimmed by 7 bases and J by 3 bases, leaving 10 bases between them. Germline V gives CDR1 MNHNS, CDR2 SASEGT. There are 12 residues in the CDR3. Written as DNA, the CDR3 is TGTGCCAGCACCTGGACCAACTACGAGCAGTACTTC. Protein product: CASTWTNYEQYF.

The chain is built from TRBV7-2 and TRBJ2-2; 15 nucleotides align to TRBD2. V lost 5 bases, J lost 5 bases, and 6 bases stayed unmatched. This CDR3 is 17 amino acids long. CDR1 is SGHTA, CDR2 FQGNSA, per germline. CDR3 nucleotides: TGTGCCAGCAGCCGGGGACTAGCGGGAGGAAATACCGGGGAGCTGTTTTTT. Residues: CASSRGLAGGNTGELFF.

This CDR3 is CASSLEGRQRQFF. The CDR3, as DNA: TGTGCCAGCAGCTTAGAGGGGCGACAGAGACAGTTCTTC. V is TRBV11-2 and J is TRBJ2-1, with a possible D match to TRBD1 (5 bases). Trimming pared 0 bases from V and 13 bases from J, leaving 13 bases between. The germline CDR1 and CDR2 sequences are SGHAT and FQNNGV. The CDR3 contains 13 residues.

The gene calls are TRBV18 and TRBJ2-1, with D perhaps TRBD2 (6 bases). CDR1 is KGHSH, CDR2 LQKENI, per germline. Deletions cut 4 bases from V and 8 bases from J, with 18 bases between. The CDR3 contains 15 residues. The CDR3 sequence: CASSLPGALNYEQFF. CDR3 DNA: TGTGCCAGCTCACTCCCGGGAGCCCTTAATTATGAGCAGTTCTTC.

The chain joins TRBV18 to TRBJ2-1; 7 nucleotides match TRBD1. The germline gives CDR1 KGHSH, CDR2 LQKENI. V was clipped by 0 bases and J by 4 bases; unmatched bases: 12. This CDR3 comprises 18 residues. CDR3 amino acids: CASSPPGAGGSTYNEQFF. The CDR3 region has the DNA TGTGCCAGCTCACCACCGGGGGCAGGGGGTAGTACATACAATGAGCAGTTCTTC. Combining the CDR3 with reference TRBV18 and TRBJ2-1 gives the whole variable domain NAGVMQNPRHLVRRRGQEARLRCSPMKGHSHVYWYRQLPEEGLKFMVYLQKENIIDESGMPKERFSAEFPKEGPSILRIQQVVRGDSAAYFCASSPPGAGGSTYNEQFFGPGTRLTVL.

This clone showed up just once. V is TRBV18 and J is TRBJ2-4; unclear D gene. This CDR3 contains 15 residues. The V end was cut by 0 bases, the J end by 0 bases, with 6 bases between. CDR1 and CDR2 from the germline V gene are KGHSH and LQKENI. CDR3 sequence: CASSPPGIAKNIQYF. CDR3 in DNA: TGTGCCAGCTCACCACCGGGTATAGCCAAAAACATTCAGTACTTC.

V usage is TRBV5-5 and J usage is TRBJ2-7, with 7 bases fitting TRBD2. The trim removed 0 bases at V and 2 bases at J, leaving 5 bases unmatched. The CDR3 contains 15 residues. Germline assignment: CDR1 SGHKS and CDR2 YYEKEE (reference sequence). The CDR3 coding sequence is TGTGCCAGCAGCTTGGTAGCGGGCCCGACCTACGAGCAGTACTTC. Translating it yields CASSLVAGPTYEQYF.

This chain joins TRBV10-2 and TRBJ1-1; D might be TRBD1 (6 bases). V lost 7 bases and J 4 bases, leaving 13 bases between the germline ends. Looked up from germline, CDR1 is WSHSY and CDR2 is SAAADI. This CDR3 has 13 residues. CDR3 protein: CASKIGGTTEAFF. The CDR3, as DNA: TGCGCCAGCAAGATAGGGGGGACCACTGAAGCTTTCTTT.

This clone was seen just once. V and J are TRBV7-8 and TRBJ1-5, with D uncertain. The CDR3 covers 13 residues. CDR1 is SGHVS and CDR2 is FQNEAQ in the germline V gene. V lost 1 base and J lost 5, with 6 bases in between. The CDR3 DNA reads TGTGCCAGCAGCTTAGGGCTCGATCAGCCCCAGCATTTT. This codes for CASSLGLDQPQHF.

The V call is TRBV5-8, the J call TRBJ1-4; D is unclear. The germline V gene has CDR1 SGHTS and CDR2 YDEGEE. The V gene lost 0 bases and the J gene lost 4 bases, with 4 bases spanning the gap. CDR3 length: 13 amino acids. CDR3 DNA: TGTGCCAGCAGCTTGGACAGTAATGAAAAACTGTTTTTT. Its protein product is CASSLDSNEKLFF.

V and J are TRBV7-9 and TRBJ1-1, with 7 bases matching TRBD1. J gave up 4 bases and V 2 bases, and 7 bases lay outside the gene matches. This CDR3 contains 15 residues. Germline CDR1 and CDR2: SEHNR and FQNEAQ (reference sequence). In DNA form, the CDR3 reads TGTGCCAGCAGCTTAATTGCCAGGGGGATCACTGAAGCTTTCTTT. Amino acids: CASSLIARGITEAFF. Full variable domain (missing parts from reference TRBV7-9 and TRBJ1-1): DTGVSQNPRHKITKRGQNVTFRCDPISEHNRLYWYRQTLGQGPEFLTYFQNEAQLEKSRLLSDRFSAERPKGSFSTLEIQRTEQGDSAMYLCASSLIARGITEAFFGQGTRLTVV.

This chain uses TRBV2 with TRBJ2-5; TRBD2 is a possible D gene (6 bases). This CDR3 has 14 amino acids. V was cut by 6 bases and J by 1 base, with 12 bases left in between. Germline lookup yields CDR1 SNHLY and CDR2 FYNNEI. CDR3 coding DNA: TGTGCCAGCAGGGGGGAGGCGGGCCAAGAGACCCAGTACTTC. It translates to CASRGEAGQETQYF. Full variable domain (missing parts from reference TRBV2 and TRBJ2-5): EPEVTQTPSHQVTQMGQEVILRCVPISNHLYFYWYRQILGQKVEFLVSFYNNEISEKSEIFDDQFSVERPDGSNFTLKIRSTKLEDSAMYFCASRGEAGQETQYFGPGTRLLVL.

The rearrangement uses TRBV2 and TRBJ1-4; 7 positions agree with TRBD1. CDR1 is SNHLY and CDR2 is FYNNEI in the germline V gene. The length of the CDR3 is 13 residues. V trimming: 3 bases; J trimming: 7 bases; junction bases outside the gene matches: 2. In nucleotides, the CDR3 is TGTGCCAGCAGTGAGACAGGGAGTGAAAAACTGTTTTTT. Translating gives CASSETGSEKLFF. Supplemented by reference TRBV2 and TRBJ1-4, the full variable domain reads EPEVTQTPSHQVTQMGQEVILRCVPISNHLYFYWYRQILGQKVEFLVSFYNNEISEKSEIFDDQFSVERPDGSNFTLKIRSTKLEDSAMYFCASSETGSEKLFFGSGTQLSVL.

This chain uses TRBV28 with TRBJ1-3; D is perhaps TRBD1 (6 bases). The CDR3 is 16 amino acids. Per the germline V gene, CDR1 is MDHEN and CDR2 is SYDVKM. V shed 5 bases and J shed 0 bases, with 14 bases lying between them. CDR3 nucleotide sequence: TGTGCCAGCAGTAGGGGGGTGCCCCGCTCTGGAAACACCATATATTTT. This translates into CASSRGVPRSGNTIYF.

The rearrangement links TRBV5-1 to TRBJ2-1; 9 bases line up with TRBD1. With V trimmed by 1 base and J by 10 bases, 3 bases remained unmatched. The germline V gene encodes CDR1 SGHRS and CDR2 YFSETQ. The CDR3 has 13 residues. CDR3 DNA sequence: TGCGCCAGCAGCTTGCCCGGACAGGGGGAGCAGTTCTTC. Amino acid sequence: CASSLPGQGEQFF.

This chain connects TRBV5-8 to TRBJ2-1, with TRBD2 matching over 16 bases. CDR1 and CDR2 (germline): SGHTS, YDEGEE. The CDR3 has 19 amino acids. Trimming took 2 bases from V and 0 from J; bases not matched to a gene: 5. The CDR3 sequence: CASSFSGLAGGSSYNEQFF. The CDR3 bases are TGTGCCAGCAGCTTTTCGGGACTAGCGGGAGGGAGCTCCTACAATGAGCAGTTCTTC. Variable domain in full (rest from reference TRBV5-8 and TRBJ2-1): EAGVTQSPTHLIKTRGQQATLRCSPISGHTSVYWYQQALGLGLQFLLWYDEGEERNRGNFPPRFSGRQFPNYSSELNVNALELEDSALYLCASSFSGLAGGSSYNEQFFGPGTRLTVL.

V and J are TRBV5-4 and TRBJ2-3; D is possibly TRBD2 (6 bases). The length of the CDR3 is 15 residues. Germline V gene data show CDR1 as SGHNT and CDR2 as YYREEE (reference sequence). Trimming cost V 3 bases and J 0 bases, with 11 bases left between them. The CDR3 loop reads CASSSPSGSTDTQYF. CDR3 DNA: TGTGCCAGCAGCTCTCCCAGCGGGAGCACAGATACGCAGTATTTT.

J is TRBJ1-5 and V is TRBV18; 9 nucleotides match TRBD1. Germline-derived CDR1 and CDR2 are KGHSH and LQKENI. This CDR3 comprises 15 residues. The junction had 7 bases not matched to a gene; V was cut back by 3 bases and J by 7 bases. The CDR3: CASSPGTGSGQPQHF. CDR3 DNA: TGTGCCAGCTCACCGGGGACAGGGTCGGGCCAGCCCCAGCATTTT.

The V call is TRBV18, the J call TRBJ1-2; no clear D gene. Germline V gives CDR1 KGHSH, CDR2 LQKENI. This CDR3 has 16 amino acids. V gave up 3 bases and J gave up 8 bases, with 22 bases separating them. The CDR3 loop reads CASSPVLYISGKGYTF. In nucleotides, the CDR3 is TGTGCCAGCTCACCTGTTTTATACATCTCCGGGAAAGGCTACACCTTC.

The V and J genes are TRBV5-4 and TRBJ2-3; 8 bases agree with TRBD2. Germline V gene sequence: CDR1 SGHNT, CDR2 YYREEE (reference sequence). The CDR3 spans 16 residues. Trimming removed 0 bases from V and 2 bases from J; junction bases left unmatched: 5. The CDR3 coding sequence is TGTGCCAGCAGCTTGGCTCGCGGGGGGAACACAGATACGCAGTATTTT. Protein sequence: CASSLARGGNTDTQYF.

The DNA for the CDR3 is TGTGCCAGCAGCACCAGGACAGGGAGGGAGACCCAGTACTTC. This encodes CASSTRTGRETQYF. The genes are TRBV5-5 and TRBJ2-5, with TRBD1 matching 8 bases. The CDR3 has 14 residues. Germline CDR1 reads SGHKS; CDR2 reads YYEKEE (reference sequence). V was clipped by 4 bases and J by 5 bases; unmatched bases: 7.

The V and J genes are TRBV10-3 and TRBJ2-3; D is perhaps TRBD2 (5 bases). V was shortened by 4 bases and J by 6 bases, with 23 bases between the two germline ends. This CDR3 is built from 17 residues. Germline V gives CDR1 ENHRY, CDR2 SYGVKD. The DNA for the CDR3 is TGTGCCATCAGTGGGGCCCTCGGACTGACCCGTACGGATACGCAGTATTTT. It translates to CAISGALGLTRTDTQYF.

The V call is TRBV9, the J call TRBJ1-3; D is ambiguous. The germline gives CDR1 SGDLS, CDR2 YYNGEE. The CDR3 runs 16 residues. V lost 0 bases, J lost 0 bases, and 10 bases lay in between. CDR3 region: CASSVGESTSGNTIYF. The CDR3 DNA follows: TGTGCCAGCAGCGTAGGAGAGTCTACCTCTGGAAACACCATATATTTT.

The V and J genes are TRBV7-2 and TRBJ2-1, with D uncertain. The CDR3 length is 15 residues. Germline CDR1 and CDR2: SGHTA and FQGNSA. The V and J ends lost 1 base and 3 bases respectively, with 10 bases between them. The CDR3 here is CASSLGSRYYNEQFF. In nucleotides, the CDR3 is TGTGCCAGCAGCTTAGGGTCTAGATACTACAATGAGCAGTTCTTC.

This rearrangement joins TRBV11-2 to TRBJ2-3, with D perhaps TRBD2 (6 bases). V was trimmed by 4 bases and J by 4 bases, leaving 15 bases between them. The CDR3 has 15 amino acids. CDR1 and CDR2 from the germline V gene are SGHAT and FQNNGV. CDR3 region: CASSYRTGEADTQYF. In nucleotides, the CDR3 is TGTGCCAGCAGCTACCGGACGGGGGAGGCAGATACGCAGTATTTT.